This note documents a single T cell receptor (beta chain) sequence. Its target antigen remains unknown. No base quality information exists; no much larger clone differs at one position. Sequencing relied on an Illumina HiSeq 1500. Starting from the raw public reads, TCRdb applied fastp trimming at Q25, assembled clones with MiXCR and retained in-frame beta chains. Here each entry gathers all rows of one CDR3 protein and keeps the most common genes and DNA. In all, the sample holds 600,000 to 700,000 distinct CDR3 sequences, and roughly 36% of those were seen once. The top ten hold about 20% of the sample. Per the germline V gene, SNHLY is the CDR1 and FYNNEI is the CDR2. The CDR3, from cysteine to phenylalanine, totals 16 residues. Here the CDR3 DNA is all that survives: 48 bases in frame from base 1. Unmatched junction bases come to 6, with V trimmed by 1 base and J by 5 bases. This specimen's treatment or condition label, per the study, means: in vitro stimulation with specific CMV peptide epitopes to enrich CMV-specific T cells.

These data are taken from a study of T cell repertoires in cytomegalovirus infection (dated by TCRdb to the late 2010s). Turning to the overall study: Alongside well-studied HLA-B-restricted epitopes, the peptide stimulations were aimed at recently identified HLA-C-restricted CMV epitopes, whose presentation resists viral immunomodulation. Because public TCR beta signatures pointed to carriage of CMV infection together with the matching HLA type, the HLA type of each donor mattered for the analysis.

What the work shows at the level of the full study, not this receptor alone: In the ex vivo response, HLA-C-restricted CMV-specific TCR beta clonotypes were dominant, and in two of eight donors the single most frequent clonotype came from this HLA-C-restricted group. Cumulative frequency of public TCR beta family members discriminated carriers of CMV infection plus the relevant HLA type in this cohort and an independent roughly 320-donor cohort.

The material sequenced was cultured PBMCs, taken from culture after CMV antigen stimulation. The chain employs TRBV2 and TRBJ2-2; 8 central bases correspond to TRBD1. This TCR came from a human donor in good health (CMV status not recorded). Some clones in this sample may be carry-over from other donors' samples. The CDR3 in this case is CASSEDRGWGTGELFF. The sequenced DNA is TGTGCCAGCAGTGAAGACAGGGGGTGGGGGACCGGGGAGCTGTTTTTT.